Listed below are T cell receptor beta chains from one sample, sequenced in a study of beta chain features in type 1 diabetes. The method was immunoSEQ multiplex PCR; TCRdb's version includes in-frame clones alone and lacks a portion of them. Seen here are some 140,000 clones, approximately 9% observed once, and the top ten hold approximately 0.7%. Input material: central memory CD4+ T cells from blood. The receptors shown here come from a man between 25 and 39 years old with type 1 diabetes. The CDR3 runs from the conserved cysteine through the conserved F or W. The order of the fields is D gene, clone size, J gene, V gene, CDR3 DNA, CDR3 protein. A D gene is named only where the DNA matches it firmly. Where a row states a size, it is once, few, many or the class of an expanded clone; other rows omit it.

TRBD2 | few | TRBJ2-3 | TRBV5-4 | TGTGCCAGCAGCTGGGGGGGGGATGGCACAGATACGCAGTATTTT | CASSWGGDGTDTQYF
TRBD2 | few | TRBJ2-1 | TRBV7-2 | TGTGCCAGCAGCTTAATGCTAGCGGGGGACAATGAGCAGTTCTTC | CASSLMLAGDNEQFF
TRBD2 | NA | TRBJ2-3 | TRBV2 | TGTGCCAGCAGTGAAGTCGGGGGGGCCGATACGCAGTATTTT | CASSEVGGADTQYF
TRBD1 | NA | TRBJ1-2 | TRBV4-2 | TGTGCCAGCAGCCAATCAGGGGGCGATGGCTACACCTTC | CASSQSGGDGYTF
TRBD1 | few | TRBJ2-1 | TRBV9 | TGTGCCAGCAGCTCGACAGGGAGCGCTGGGTACAATGAGCAGTTCTTC | CASSSTGSAGYNEQFF
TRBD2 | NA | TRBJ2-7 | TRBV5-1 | TGCGCCAGCAGCCTGACTAGCGGGGAGAGGGGCGAGCAGTACTTC | CASSLTSGERGEQYF
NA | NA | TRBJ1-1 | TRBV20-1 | TGCAGTGCTAGCCGACAGCTTGAAGCTTTCTTT | CSASRQLEAFF
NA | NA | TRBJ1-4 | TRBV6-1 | TGTGCCAGCAGTGAAGCGCTTCCCGGTAGACTGTTTTTT | CASSEALPGRLFF
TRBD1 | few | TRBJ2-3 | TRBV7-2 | TGTGCCAGCAGCTCGGGACAGCTCACAGATACGCAGTATTTT | CASSSGQLTDTQYF
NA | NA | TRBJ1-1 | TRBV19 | TGTGCCAGTAGACAACCCCGGAGTGAAGCTTTCTTT | CASRQPRSEAFF
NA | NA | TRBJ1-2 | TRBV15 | TGTGCCACCAGCAGAGTTGGGGGCGATGGCTACACCTTC | CATSRVGGDGYTF
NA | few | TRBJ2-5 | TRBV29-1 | TGCAGCGTTTTCGGACAGCAAGAGACCCAGTACTTC | CSVFGQQETQYF
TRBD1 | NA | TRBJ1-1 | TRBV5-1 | TGCGCCAGCAGGACAGGGGGCTCAGAAGGGGCTGAAGCTTTCTTT | CASRTGGSEGAEAFF
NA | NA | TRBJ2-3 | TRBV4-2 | TGTGCCAGCAGCCAAGATCTGAGCGATACGCAGTATTTT | CASSQDLSDTQYF
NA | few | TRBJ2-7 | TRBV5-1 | TGCGCCAGCAGCTTGGGTTCAGGGTTTCAGGAGCAGTACTTC | CASSLGSGFQEQYF
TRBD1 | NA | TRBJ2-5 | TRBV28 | TGTGCCAGCACTGAGGGGGCGCGGGAGACCCAGTACTTC | CASTEGARETQYF
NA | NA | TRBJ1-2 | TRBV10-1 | TGCGCCAGCAGTGAGTGTGCTAATTCCTATGGCTACACCTTC | CASSECANSYGYTF
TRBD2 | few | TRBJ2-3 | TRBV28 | TGTGCCAGCAGTTCGTCTAGCGGGGGGGCCCCAGATACGCAGTATTTT | CASSSSSGGAPDTQYF
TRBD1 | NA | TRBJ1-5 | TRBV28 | TGTGCCAGCAGTTCTCAGACAGGGGGCAATCAGCCCCAGCATTTT | CASSSQTGGNQPQHF
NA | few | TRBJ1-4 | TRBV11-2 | TGTGCCAGCCGCAAACCGGGAGATAAAAATGAAAAACTGTTTTTT | CASRKPGDKNEKLFF
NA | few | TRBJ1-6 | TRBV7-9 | TGTGCCAGCAGCCTACTAGACATAGGTTCACCCCTCCACTTT | CASSLLDIGSPLHF
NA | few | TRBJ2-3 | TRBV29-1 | TGCAGCGTTCGCGGCGGGGTGAATTGGGGGGATACGCAGTATTTT | CSVRGGVNWGDTQYF
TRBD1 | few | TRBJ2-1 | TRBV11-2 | TGTGCCAGCAGCTACCCCAGGACAGGGGGAACCTACAATGAGCAGTTCTTC | CASSYPRTGGTYNEQFF
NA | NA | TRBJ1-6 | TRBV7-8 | TGTGCCAGCAGCTTAAGCGCCCCACCCCTCCACTTT | CASSLSAPPLHF
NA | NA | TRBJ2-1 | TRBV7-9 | TGTGCCAGCAGCCCCGCGGGGATTGAGCAGTTCTTC | CASSPAGIEQFF
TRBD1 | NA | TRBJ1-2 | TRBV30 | TGTGCCTGGAGCGGACAGGGAGACTATGGCTACACCTTC | CAWSGQGDYGYTF
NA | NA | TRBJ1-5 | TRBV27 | TGTGCCAGCAGTCCCCTGCCCTCAGGTAGCGGCAATCAGCCCCAGCATTTT | CASSPLPSGSGNQPQHF
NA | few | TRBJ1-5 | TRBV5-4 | TGTGCCAGCAGCCGCGGGGGAAATCAGCCCCAGCATTTT | CASSRGGNQPQHF
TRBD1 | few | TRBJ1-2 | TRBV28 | TGTGCCAGCAGCCCACTCGACAGGGTAGATGGCTACACCTTC | CASSPLDRVDGYTF
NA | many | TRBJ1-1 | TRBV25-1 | TGTGCCAGCATTAGGGGGACTGAAGCTTTCTTT | CASIRGTEAFF
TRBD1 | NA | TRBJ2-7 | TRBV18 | TGTGCCAGCTCACCATCCGGGACAGGGACCTACGAGCAGTACTTC | CASSPSGTGTYEQYF
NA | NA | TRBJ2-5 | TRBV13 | TGTGCCAGCAGCTTAGCGGGCAGGGAAGGGACCCAGTACTTC | CASSLAGREGTQYF
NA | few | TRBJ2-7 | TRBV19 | TGTGCCAGTAGGAAAGACAGCCAACACTACTACGAGCAGTACTTC | CASRKDSQHYYEQYF
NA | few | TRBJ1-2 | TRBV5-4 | TGTGCCAGCAGCTTGTCGGGGAGCTATGGCTACACCTTC | CASSLSGSYGYTF
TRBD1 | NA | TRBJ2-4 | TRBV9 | TGTGCCAGCAGCGGGACAGGGGGCAACATTCAGTACTTC | CASSGTGGNIQYF
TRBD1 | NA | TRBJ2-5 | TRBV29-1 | TGCAGCGTTGACGAATCCGGGACAGGGGGTGGGACCCAGTACTTC | CSVDESGTGGGTQYF
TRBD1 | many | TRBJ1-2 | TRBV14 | TGTGCCAGCAGCCAAGATACGGACAGGGGTTATGGCTACACCTTC | CASSQDTDRGYGYTF
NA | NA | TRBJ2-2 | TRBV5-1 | TGCGCCAGCAGCTTGTCTTTTCCCGGGGAGCTGTTTTTT | CASSLSFPGELFF
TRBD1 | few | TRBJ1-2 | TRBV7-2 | TGTGCCAGCAGCCCTCGACAGGGATCCTATGGCTACACCTTC | CASSPRQGSYGYTF
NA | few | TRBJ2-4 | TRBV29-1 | TGCAGCGTTCTCTCAGACGGGGACATTCAGTACTTC | CSVLSDGDIQYF
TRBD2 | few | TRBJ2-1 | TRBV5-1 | TGCGCCAGCAGCTTCGGGCTAGCGGGGCTTTACAATGAGCAGTTCTTC | CASSFGLAGLYNEQFF
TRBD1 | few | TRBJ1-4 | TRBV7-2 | TGTGCCAGCAGCTTCCGACAGGGGGACCCTAATGAAAAACTGTTTTTT | CASSFRQGDPNEKLFF